The next 10 T cell receptor beta chains were all read from a single sample in a study of siplizumab effects on memory and regulatory T cells. The assay was immunoSEQ multiplex PCR, and TCRdb's table has in-frame clones only and misses some. The table records some 120,000 clones, roughly 94% of them present only once. The sequenced sample was non-Treg CD4+ T cells sorted from blood. The receptors derive from a human donor in good health.

The V gene is TRBV19, the J gene TRBJ1-2; D possibly corresponds to TRBD1 (6 bases). The CDR3 extends over 16 amino acids. V dropped 3 bases and J dropped 0 bases, with 14 bases sitting between them. Germline lookup yields CDR1 LNHDA and CDR2 SQIVND (reference sequence). Here the CDR3 reads CASSIFRGQANYGYTF. CDR3 coding DNA: TGTGCCAGTAGTATTTTCAGGGGCCAAGCTAACTATGGCTACACCTTC.

The V and J genes are TRBV2 and TRBJ2-3; 8 nucleotides agree with TRBD2. Germline loops: CDR1 SNHLY, CDR2 FYNNEI. Trimming at V came to 7 bases and at J to 3 bases, leaving 3 bases not matched to a gene. This CDR3 is built from 13 residues. For the CDR3, the DNA is TGTGCCAGCAAAGCGGGGGAAACAGATACGCAGTATTTT. It yields the protein CASKAGETDTQYF.

On this clone: Other DNA variants within this sample encode the same CDR3. Written as DNA, the CDR3 is TGTGCCAGCAGTTTTAGCCGGAACACTGAAGCTTTCTTT. Residues: CASSFSRNTEAFF. The chain employs TRBV27 and TRBJ1-1; D is unresolved. Per the germline V gene, CDR1 is MNHEY and CDR2 is SMNVEV (reference sequence). Between the trimmed V and J ends, which lost 3 bases and 1 base, there was a span of 6 bases. The length of the CDR3 is 13 residues.

This clone has just a few counts. The chain recombines TRBV5-6 with TRBJ1-1; D gene unclear. The V end was cut by 2 bases, the J end by 2 bases, with 10 bases between. The CDR3 runs 14 residues. The germline V gene encodes CDR1 SGHDT and CDR2 YYEEEE. Written as DNA, the CDR3 is TGTGCCAGCAGCTTACGGACGGGAAACACTGAAGCTTTCTTT. Protein sequence: CASSLRTGNTEAFF.

The V and J genes are TRBV27 and TRBJ2-7, with no clear D. V lost 2 bases, J lost 2 bases, and 10 bases lay in between. The CDR3 has 14 amino acids. Germline V CDR1 and CDR2: MNHEY, SMNVEV (reference sequence). The CDR3 loop is CASSLLADTYEQYF. In DNA, the CDR3 is TGTGCCAGCAGTTTACTGGCTGACACCTACGAGCAGTACTTC.

The chain couples TRBV7-8 to TRBJ1-1; D gene unclear. V gave up 4 bases and J gave up 1 base, with 16 bases separating them. Looked up from germline, CDR1 is SGHVS and CDR2 is FQNEAQ. The CDR3 is 16 amino acids. CDR3 sequence: CASSSARSFGNTEAFF. The DNA of the CDR3 is TGTGCCAGCAGCTCCGCCCGTAGCTTCGGGAACACTGAAGCTTTCTTT.

The chain combines TRBV9 with TRBJ2-3, with D uncertain. Germline-derived CDR1 and CDR2 are SGDLS and YYNGEE. There are 12 residues in the CDR3. The V end was cut by 2 bases, the J end by 6 bases, with 7 bases between. CDR3 protein: CASSVFEDTQYF. Written as DNA, the CDR3 is TGTGCCAGCAGCGTCTTCGAGGATACGCAGTATTTT.

V is TRBV6-6 and J is TRBJ2-3; D not certain. Germline CDR1 and CDR2: MNHNY and SVGAGI (reference sequence). The length of the CDR3 is 14 residues. V lost 2 bases and J 0 bases, leaving 6 bases between the germline ends. CDR3 sequence (DNA): TGTGCCAGCAGTTACCCAGAGAGCACAGATACGCAGTATTTT. As protein: CASSYPESTDTQYF.

V usage is TRBV5-6 and J usage is TRBJ2-3, with D possibly matching TRBD1 (6 bases). The CDR3 is made up of 16 amino acids. Germline values: CDR1 SGHDT, CDR2 YYEEEE. With 1 base removed from V and 6 bases from J, the gap between germline ends came to 18 bases. The CDR3 here is CASSLFLGGSSDTQYF. Written as DNA, the CDR3 is TGTGCCAGCAGCTTGTTTTTAGGGGGATCATCCGATACGCAGTATTTT.

The rearrangement joins TRBV19 to TRBJ2-1; perhaps TRBD2 as D (6 bases). The CDR3 length is 14 residues. The germline V gene has CDR1 LNHDA and CDR2 SQIVND (reference sequence). Trimming removed 7 bases from V and 4 bases from J, with 14 bases in between. The CDR3 loop is CASNTRGLYNEQFF. In nucleotides, the CDR3 is TGTGCCAGTAACACCCGGGGACTTTACAATGAGCAGTTCTTC.